This record concerns one TCR beta chain sequence. This record belongs to a study of blood T cell repertoires in COVID-19. Germline V gene sequence: CDR1 SGHTA, CDR2 FQGNSA. V dropped 5 bases and J dropped 2; count of bases not matched to a gene: 6. CDR3 length equals 15 residues. Original processing methods: Amplification from reference gene primers served as the basis for estimated nucleated cell counts. Method: immunoSEQ multiplex PCR; TCRdb's copy keeps in-frame clones and lacks some. V, J and clone size reflect that table, while D and trimming were determined from the DNA. The sample carries roughly 220,000 clones, 88% recorded once.

This TCR derives from a woman in her 50s with acute COVID-19. Sequencing was done on a sample of PBMCs or T cells enriched from blood (not recorded which). The chain recombines TRBV7-2 with TRBJ1-5; 7 nucleotides agree with TRBD1. The CDR3 is CASSITGAGNQPQHF. DNA of the CDR3: TGTGCCAGCAGCATCACAGGGGCTGGCAATCAGCCCCAGCATTTT. The variable domain in full, with the rest retrieved from reference TRBV7-2 and TRBJ1-5, is GAGVSQSPSNKVTEKGKDVELRCDPISGHTALYWYRQSLGQGLEFLIYFQGNSAPDKSGLPSDRFSAERTGGSVSTLTIQRTQQEDSAVYLCASSITGAGNQPQHFGDGTRLSIL.